This T cell receptor (beta chain) was sequenced in a study of Ad26.COV2.S vaccination and SARS-CoV-2 variants. About the research overall: The donor belonged to the COV1001 Ad26.COV2.S trial arm.

Sequenced by immunoSEQ multiplex PCR; TCRdb stores in-frame clones only, minus some. The sample includes 250,000 to 300,000 clones, approximately 87% seen only once; the top ten take under 4%. Stated treatment: 15 to 20 received Ad26.COV2.S at low or high dose, single or two shots; 5 received placebo; per-sample allocation not given. Sampling occurred on day 63 after the first vaccine or placebo injection. This CDR3 is built from 17 residues. The V end was cut by 2 bases, the J end by 0 bases, with 14 bases between. Germline V gene lookup returns CDR1 MDHEN and CDR2 SYDVKM. V is TRBV28 and J is TRBJ1-3; D uncertain. The sequence was collected from a person between 18 and 65 years old who received the Ad26.COV2.S COVID-19 vaccine or a placebo. The sequenced sample was peripheral blood, obtained in a trial of Ad26.COV2.S vaccine versus placebo. CDR3 protein: CASSLRQVFHSGNTIYF. The CDR3 bases are TGTGCCAGCAGTTTACGTCAGGTGTTCCACTCTGGAAACACCATATATTTT. Full variable domain (rest looked up from reference TRBV28 and TRBJ1-3): DVKVTQSSRYLVKRTGEKVFLECVQDMDHENMFWYRQDPGLGLRLIYFSYDVKMKEKGDIPEGYSVSREKKERFSLILESASTNQTSMYLCASSLRQVFHSGNTIYFGEGSWLTVV.